A selection of T cell receptor beta chains follows, all from one sample in a study of blood T cells in healthy people across ages. TCRdb reanalysed the 5' RACE reads using MiXCR and keeps one entry per CDR3 protein. This table holds around 1,000,000 distinct CDR3 sequences, 20% to 25% found once. These data also formed part of another study, on T cells of mothers and their children.

Specimen: blood. The receptors here all came from a girl aged 2-10 years in good health. CDR3s include the opening cysteine and the closing phenylalanine or tryptophan. Fields, in order: clone size, V gene, D gene, J gene, CDR3 protein, CDR3 DNA. The D gene is left open where the match is weak. The size field is filled for only some rows; it gives once, few, many or a size class.

abundance: few; v_gene: TRBV7-9; d_gene: TRBD1; j_gene: TRBJ1-1; CDR3aa: CASSVGQGSGEAFF; CDR3nt: TGTGCCAGCAGCGTCGGACAGGGGTCGGGTGAAGCTTTCTTT
abundance: few; v_gene: TRBV5-1; d_gene: -; j_gene: TRBJ1-1; CDR3aa: CASSPRGLRDTEAFF; CDR3nt: TGCGCCAGCAGCCCCAGGGGATTGAGGGACACTGAAGCTTTCTTT
abundance: -; v_gene: TRBV6-4; d_gene: -; j_gene: TRBJ1-2; CDR3aa: CASSPFQGTLRAGYTF; CDR3nt: TGTGCCAGCAGTCCGTTCCAGGGGACTCTAAGGGCCGGCTACACCTTC
abundance: -; v_gene: TRBV29-1; d_gene: TRBD2; j_gene: TRBJ2-7; CDR3aa: CSVEALAGDEQYF; CDR3nt: TGCAGCGTTGAAGCACTAGCGGGGGACGAGCAGTACTTC
abundance: few; v_gene: TRBV20-1; d_gene: TRBD1; j_gene: TRBJ2-5; CDR3aa: CSARTGESLRETQYF; CDR3nt: TGCAGTGCTCGGACAGGGGAGTCTCTTAGGGAGACCCAGTACTTC
abundance: -; v_gene: TRBV28; d_gene: TRBD2; j_gene: TRBJ2-1; CDR3aa: CASRLAVYNEQFF; CDR3nt: TGTGCCAGCAGGCTAGCGGTATACAATGAGCAGTTCTTC
abundance: -; v_gene: TRBV29-1; d_gene: -; j_gene: TRBJ2-1; CDR3aa: CSAEERSEVNEQFF; CDR3nt: TGCAGCGCTGAGGAACGTTCAGAAGTCAATGAGCAGTTCTTC
abundance: -; v_gene: TRBV5-1; d_gene: -; j_gene: TRBJ1-1; CDR3aa: CASRGGRAEAFF; CDR3nt: TGCGCCAGCAGGGGTGGGAGGGCTGAAGCTTTCTTT
abundance: -; v_gene: TRBV11-2; d_gene: TRBD1; j_gene: TRBJ2-1; CDR3aa: CASSSGTGYGDEQFF; CDR3nt: TGTGCCAGCAGCTCCGGGACAGGGTATGGCGATGAGCAGTTCTTC
abundance: -; v_gene: TRBV5-6; d_gene: -; j_gene: TRBJ2-5; CDR3aa: CASSRLRGRGETQYF; CDR3nt: TGTGCCAGCAGCCGTCTCCGAGGGCGCGGGGAGACCCAGTACTTC
abundance: -; v_gene: TRBV12-3/TRBV12-4; d_gene: TRBD1; j_gene: TRBJ2-7; CDR3aa: CASSLAHGQDYEQYF; CDR3nt: TGTGCCAGCAGTTTAGCCCACGGACAGGACTACGAGCAGTACTTC
abundance: -; v_gene: TRBV21-1; d_gene: -; j_gene: TRBJ2-1; CDR3aa: CASSNPLYEQFF; CDR3nt: TGTGCCAGCAGCAACCCCCTTTATGAGCAGTTCTTC
abundance: few; v_gene: TRBV24-1; d_gene: TRBD2; j_gene: TRBJ2-1; CDR3aa: CANVTSSGRAEEQFF; CDR3nt: TGTGCCAACGTAACGTCTAGCGGGAGGGCGGAGGAGCAGTTCTTC
abundance: -; v_gene: TRBV12-3/TRBV12-4; d_gene: -; j_gene: TRBJ2-3; CDR3aa: CASLRDRDTDTQYF; CDR3nt: TGTGCCAGTCTCCGGGATAGGGACACAGATACGCAGTATTTT
abundance: -; v_gene: TRBV9; d_gene: -; j_gene: TRBJ2-4; CDR3aa: CASSPTSGPKNIQYF; CDR3nt: TGTGCCAGCAGCCCGACCAGCGGACCCAAAAACATTCAGTACTTC
abundance: once; v_gene: TRBV29-1; d_gene: TRBD1; j_gene: TRBJ2-1; CDR3aa: CSGYRDRFRNEQFF; CDR3nt: TGCAGCGGGTATCGGGACAGATTTAGGAATGAGCAGTTCTTC
abundance: -; v_gene: TRBV29-1; d_gene: -; j_gene: TRBJ1-4; CDR3aa: CSVVETNDHEKLFF; CDR3nt: TGCAGCGTTGTGGAAACAAACGATCATGAAAAACTGTTTTTT
abundance: -; v_gene: TRBV27; d_gene: -; j_gene: TRBJ2-7; CDR3aa: CASSITPGSRLYEQYF; CDR3nt: TGTGCCAGCAGTATTACTCCGGGAAGTAGATTGTACGAGCAGTACTTC
abundance: few; v_gene: TRBV12-3/TRBV12-4; d_gene: -; j_gene: TRBJ1-1; CDR3aa: CASSDQNTEAFF; CDR3nt: TGTGCCAGCAGCGATCAGAACACTGAAGCTTTCTTT
abundance: -; v_gene: TRBV7-2; d_gene: -; j_gene: TRBJ2-7; CDR3aa: CASSLAQSYREQYF; CDR3nt: TGTGCCAGCAGCTTAGCGCAATCGTATCGCGAGCAGTACTTC
abundance: few; v_gene: TRBV7-2; d_gene: -; j_gene: TRBJ1-5; CDR3aa: CASSDGQFNQPQHF; CDR3nt: TGTGCCAGCAGCGACGGACAGTTCAATCAGCCCCAGCATTTT
abundance: few; v_gene: TRBV20-1; d_gene: -; j_gene: TRBJ1-4; CDR3aa: CSATLQSKLFF; CDR3nt: TGCAGTGCTACCCTACAGTCCAAACTGTTTTTT
abundance: -; v_gene: TRBV7-3; d_gene: TRBD1; j_gene: TRBJ2-3; CDR3aa: CASSPTGARDTQYF; CDR3nt: TGTGCCAGCAGTCCTACAGGGGCGAGGGATACGCAGTATTTT
abundance: -; v_gene: TRBV24-1; d_gene: -; j_gene: TRBJ1-2; CDR3aa: CATSDPVGGYTF; CDR3nt: TGTGCCACCAGTGACCCCGTCGGAGGCTACACCTTC
abundance: few; v_gene: TRBV6-5; d_gene: -; j_gene: TRBJ2-5; CDR3aa: CASSYSYPPETQYF; CDR3nt: TGTGCCAGCAGTTACTCGTACCCACCAGAGACCCAGTACTTC
abundance: -; v_gene: TRBV6-6; d_gene: -; j_gene: TRBJ2-7; CDR3aa: CAGSRGSQDYEQYF; CDR3nt: TGTGCCGGCAGTCGCGGTTCCCAGGACTACGAGCAGTACTTC
abundance: -; v_gene: TRBV5-6; d_gene: -; j_gene: TRBJ1-2; CDR3aa: CASSLRTNYGYTF; CDR3nt: TGTGCCAGCAGCTTACGGACAAACTATGGCTACACCTTC
abundance: few; v_gene: TRBV6-5; d_gene: -; j_gene: TRBJ1-4; CDR3aa: CASHGEVGEKLFF; CDR3nt: TGTGCCAGTCACGGGGAGGTGGGAGAAAAACTGTTTTTT
abundance: few; v_gene: TRBV7-9; d_gene: -; j_gene: TRBJ1-2; CDR3aa: CASSLGQGVPYGYTF; CDR3nt: TGTGCCAGCAGCTTGGGCCAGGGCGTCCCTTATGGCTACACCTTC
abundance: -; v_gene: TRBV14; d_gene: -; j_gene: TRBJ2-7; CDR3aa: CASSRADRPEQYF; CDR3nt: TGTGCCAGCAGCCGCGCCGACAGACCGGAGCAGTACTTC
abundance: -; v_gene: TRBV6-5; d_gene: -; j_gene: TRBJ2-5; CDR3aa: CASSDANRRRQYF; CDR3nt: TGTGCCAGCAGCGATGCCAATCGGAGGCGACAGTACTTC
abundance: -; v_gene: TRBV27; d_gene: -; j_gene: TRBJ2-7; CDR3aa: CASSIAQVGPYEQYF; CDR3nt: TGTGCCAGCAGTATAGCCCAGGTAGGGCCCTACGAGCAGTACTTC
abundance: few; v_gene: TRBV12-3/TRBV12-4; d_gene: TRBD2; j_gene: TRBJ2-1; CDR3aa: CASQGLAENEQFF; CDR3nt: TGTGCCAGCCAGGGACTAGCGGAAAATGAGCAGTTCTTC
abundance: -; v_gene: TRBV2; d_gene: TRBD2; j_gene: TRBJ2-3; CDR3aa: CASSEGLGDRDTQYF; CDR3nt: TGTGCCAGCAGCGAGGGACTAGGCGATAGAGATACGCAGTATTTT
abundance: few; v_gene: TRBV29-1; d_gene: TRBD1; j_gene: TRBJ2-3; CDR3aa: CSVEDGGAGGHTDTQYF; CDR3nt: TGCAGCGTTGAAGATGGAGGAGCAGGGGGACACACAGATACGCAGTATTTT
abundance: -; v_gene: TRBV11-2; d_gene: -; j_gene: TRBJ2-1; CDR3aa: CASSFPAVEQFF; CDR3nt: TGTGCCAGCAGCTTTCCAGCAGTTGAGCAGTTCTTC
abundance: -; v_gene: TRBV7-9; d_gene: -; j_gene: TRBJ2-2; CDR3aa: CASSLPASGGELFF; CDR3nt: TGTGCCAGCAGCTTACCAGCAAGCGGAGGGGAGCTGTTTTTT
abundance: -; v_gene: TRBV4-2; d_gene: -; j_gene: TRBJ2-5; CDR3aa: CASSLAAKETQYF; CDR3nt: TGTGCCAGCAGCCTAGCGGCGAAAGAGACCCAGTACTTC
abundance: few; v_gene: TRBV29-1; d_gene: -; j_gene: TRBJ1-2; CDR3aa: CSVKADYGYTF; CDR3nt: TGCAGCGTTAAAGCTGACTATGGCTACACCTTC
abundance: -; v_gene: TRBV29-1; d_gene: -; j_gene: TRBJ2-3; CDR3aa: CSVEGTSWITDTQYF; CDR3nt: TGCAGCGTTGAAGGAACTTCCTGGATCACAGATACGCAGTATTTT
abundance: -; v_gene: TRBV6-2/TRBV6-3; d_gene: -; j_gene: TRBJ2-1; CDR3aa: CASSSGYGYEQFF; CDR3nt: TGTGCCAGCAGTTCTGGTTATGGCTATGAGCAGTTCTTC
abundance: -; v_gene: TRBV27; d_gene: -; j_gene: TRBJ2-1; CDR3aa: CASSPSLTRSYNEQFF; CDR3nt: TGTGCCAGCAGTCCCTCATTGACTAGATCCTACAATGAGCAGTTCTTC
abundance: many; v_gene: TRBV7-9; d_gene: TRBD2; j_gene: TRBJ2-7; CDR3aa: CASSWGRDEQYF; CDR3nt: TGTGCCAGCAGCTGGGGGAGGGACGAGCAGTACTTC
abundance: -; v_gene: TRBV4-1; d_gene: -; j_gene: TRBJ2-7; CDR3aa: CASSREIRDEQYF; CDR3nt: TGCGCCAGCAGCCGAGAGATCAGAGACGAGCAGTACTTC
abundance: -; v_gene: TRBV7-9; d_gene: -; j_gene: TRBJ2-5; CDR3aa: CASRPPVADLRETQYF; CDR3nt: TGTGCCAGCAGGCCTCCGGTGGCGGACTTGCGGGAGACCCAGTACTTC
abundance: -; v_gene: TRBV2; d_gene: -; j_gene: TRBJ1-1; CDR3aa: CASSRKGESLEAFF; CDR3nt: TGTGCCAGCAGCCGGAAGGGGGAAAGCCTTGAAGCTTTCTTT
abundance: -; v_gene: TRBV20-1; d_gene: TRBD1; j_gene: TRBJ2-6; CDR3aa: CSARARWGQGAGANVLTF; CDR3nt: TGCAGTGCTAGAGCGAGATGGGGACAGGGGGCTGGGGCCAACGTCCTGACTTTC
abundance: -; v_gene: TRBV6-5; d_gene: -; j_gene: TRBJ2-7; CDR3aa: CASSYSPGDYYEQYF; CDR3nt: TGTGCCAGCAGTTACAGCCCAGGGGATTACTACGAGCAGTACTTC
abundance: -; v_gene: TRBV7-3; d_gene: -; j_gene: TRBJ2-3; CDR3aa: CASSLTQADTQYF; CDR3nt: TGTGCCAGCAGCTTAACCCAGGCAGATACGCAGTATTTT
abundance: few; v_gene: TRBV7-3; d_gene: -; j_gene: TRBJ2-1; CDR3aa: CASSWGLRDEQFF; CDR3nt: TGTGCCAGCAGCTGGGGACTTAGAGATGAGCAGTTCTTC
abundance: many; v_gene: TRBV11-3; d_gene: -; j_gene: TRBJ2-5; CDR3aa: CASSLSTGKETQYF; CDR3nt: TGTGCCAGCAGCTTAAGTACAGGAAAAGAGACCCAGTACTTC
abundance: -; v_gene: TRBV5-1; d_gene: TRBD2; j_gene: TRBJ2-1; CDR3aa: CASSWLGAGGARAYNEQFF; CDR3nt: TGCGCCAGCAGCTGGCTCGGAGCGGGGGGGGCCAGGGCCTACAATGAGCAGTTCTTC
abundance: -; v_gene: TRBV5-1; d_gene: TRBD1; j_gene: TRBJ1-2; CDR3aa: CASSPDRVIDYGYTF; CDR3nt: TGCGCCAGCAGCCCAGACAGGGTAATCGACTATGGCTACACCTTC
abundance: few; v_gene: TRBV7-9; d_gene: -; j_gene: TRBJ2-1; CDR3aa: CASSLSGAYNEQFF; CDR3nt: TGTGCCAGCAGCTTATCGGGAGCCTACAATGAGCAGTTCTTC